The rows below give T cell receptor beta chains drawn from one sample of a study of identical twins. TCRdb reprocessed the 5' RACE reads with MiXCR, giving one entry per CDR3 protein. This sample has approximately 680,000 distinct CDR3 sequences, with around 7.5% found just once. The sample was also reused in another study, on yellow fever vaccine responses in identical twins.

Sequenced material: PBMCs. These receptors came from a woman between 18 and 29 years old in good health. The CDR3 runs from the conserved cysteine through the conserved F or W. D genes are given only for firm matches. Clone size is stated in some rows and not others, as once, few, many or a class when expanded.

DNA	CDR3	V	J	size	D
TGTGCCAGCTCCCCACCGCTGGCGGGAGGCCCTAAGTTCTTC	CASSPPLAGGPKFF	TRBV6-1	TRBJ2-1	-	TRBD2
TGTGCCAGCAGTTTATCTACTAGCGGAAAATACAACGAGCAGTTCTTC	CASSLSTSGKYNEQFF	TRBV28	TRBJ2-1	-	TRBD2
TGTGCCAGCAGTCGCGCAGGGGCCGCCGAGTCACCCCTCCACTTT	CASSRAGAAESPLHF	TRBV27	TRBJ1-6	-	-
TGTGCCAGCAGTGAAGAAATCCGGGAGCCCTCGTCCTACAATGAGCAGTTCTTC	CASSEEIREPSSYNEQFF	TRBV25-1	TRBJ2-1	many	-
TGTGCCAGCAGTTCAGCTGGTCGTAGCAATCAGCCCCAGCATTTT	CASSSAGRSNQPQHF	TRBV12-3/TRBV12-4	TRBJ1-5	many	-
TGTGCCAGCAGCTTAGTGAGTTCCTACGAGCAGTACTTC	CASSLVSSYEQYF	TRBV7-9	TRBJ2-7	many	-
TGTGCCAGCAGCCCCCAAGGGGGGGGGGAGGGTTGGGAGACCCAGTACTTC	CASSPQGGGEGWETQYF	TRBV7-8	TRBJ2-5	few	-
TGCGCCAGCAGTGTATCCTATAGCAATCAGCCCCAGCATTTT	CASSVSYSNQPQHF	TRBV10-2	TRBJ1-5	many	-
TGTGCCAGCAGTTCGACCTTAGTTTTTGCGTACTTC	CASSSTLVFAYF	TRBV12-3/TRBV12-4	TRBJ2-7	many	-
TGTGCCACCAGCAGAGATGGCGGGACAGGGGATGCTGAAGCTTTCTTT	CATSRDGGTGDAEAFF	TRBV15	TRBJ1-1	-	TRBD1
TGTGCCATCAGTGATCGACTAGCGGGAGTGGACGAGCAGTTCTTC	CAISDRLAGVDEQFF	TRBV10-3	TRBJ2-1	few	TRBD2
TGCGCCAGCAGCCCGGACGGCAATCAGCCCCAGCATTTT	CASSPDGNQPQHF	TRBV5-1	TRBJ1-5	many	-
TGTGCCAGCACCACCGTCGGGCTTAGCACAGATACGCAGTATTTT	CASTTVGLSTDTQYF	TRBV6-1	TRBJ2-3	many	-
TGTGCCAGCAGCCCATCGGGACTAGCGGTATACGAGCAGTACTTC	CASSPSGLAVYEQYF	TRBV7-9	TRBJ2-7	-	TRBD2
TGTGCCAGCAGTTACTTAGACAGGGAGCAAGAGACCCAGTACTTC	CASSYLDREQETQYF	TRBV6-5	TRBJ2-5	few	TRBD1
TGCAGCGTTGTAGCGGGACAGCCTGCTACCTACGAGCAGTACTTC	CSVVAGQPATYEQYF	TRBV29-1	TRBJ2-7	-	-
TGCAGCGTTGAGGTTCCGGGACAGGGTGAAAAACTGTTTTTT	CSVEVPGQGEKLFF	TRBV29-1	TRBJ1-4	-	TRBD1
TGTGCCAGCAGCCCGGGACAGGTTGTTACCGGGGAGCTGTTTTTT	CASSPGQVVTGELFF	TRBV16	TRBJ2-2	-	TRBD1
TGTGCCATCGGAGAGCGGGGCACAGATACGCAGTATTTT	CAIGERGTDTQYF	TRBV10-3	TRBJ2-3	-	-
TGCGCCAGCAGCCCCGCAGCGGGAGTTTACGAGCAGTACTTC	CASSPAAGVYEQYF	TRBV4-1	TRBJ2-7	-	TRBD2
TGCAGTGCTGCACAGCCACAGCAGTTCTTC	CSAAQPQQFF	TRBV20-1	TRBJ2-1	many	-
TGTGCCACCAGTGATTCGACAGGGTCTGGGGCCAACGTCCTGACTTTC	CATSDSTGSGANVLTF	TRBV24-1	TRBJ2-6	many	TRBD1
TGCAGCGTTGACTGGGGCGACACCGGGGAGCTGTTTTTT	CSVDWGDTGELFF	TRBV29-1	TRBJ2-2	-	-
TGCGCCAGCAGCTTGGGGGCAACCCTGGGGGCGGTCGACGAGCAGTACTTC	CASSLGATLGAVDEQYF	TRBV5-1	TRBJ2-7	few	-
TGCGCCAGCTGTGCCAGGGGGGAAGAGACCCAGTACTTC	CASCARGEETQYF	TRBV5-1	TRBJ2-5	many	-
TGCAGTGCTAGGAGTACCCAGAGCTCCTACAATGAGCAGTTCTTC	CSARSTQSSYNEQFF	TRBV20-1	TRBJ2-1	few	-
TGCGCCAGCAGCCAAGACCCTAGCGGGGTTTGGACGTACTTC	CASSQDPSGVWTYF	TRBV4-1	TRBJ2-5	few	TRBD2
TGCGCCAGCAGCTTTCTAGCGTCCCACACCTACAATGAGCAGTTCTTC	CASSFLASHTYNEQFF	TRBV5-1	TRBJ2-1	few	-
TGCAGTGCTATTCTCGGCGGGTCAAGCACAGATACGCAGTATTTT	CSAILGGSSTDTQYF	TRBV20-1	TRBJ2-3	few	-
TGTGCCAGCAGTGCGGACAGGAACTATGGCTACACCTTC	CASSADRNYGYTF	TRBV12-3/TRBV12-4	TRBJ1-2	few	TRBD1
TGTGCCAGCAGTCTCGTGTCCGGATACAATGAGCAGTTCTTC	CASSLVSGYNEQFF	TRBV12-3/TRBV12-4	TRBJ2-1	many	-
TGTGCCAGCAGCCAAGATCACCCGATTAGCAATCAGCCCCAGCATTTT	CASSQDHPISNQPQHF	TRBV3-1	TRBJ1-5	-	-
TGTGCCAGCAGTTACTCCTTTCGGCTAGCGGAAACCACCGGGGAGCTGTTTTTT	CASSYSFRLAETTGELFF	TRBV6-5	TRBJ2-2	many	TRBD2
TGCAGCGTTGGTTTAGGGGGACAGAGCTCCTACAATGAGCAGTTCTTC	CSVGLGGQSSYNEQFF	TRBV29-1	TRBJ2-1	many	TRBD1
TGTGCCAGCAGCCCGAGGACTAGCGGGGAAAACGAAAACATTCAGTACTTC	CASSPRTSGENENIQYF	TRBV4-2	TRBJ2-4	few	TRBD2
TGCGCCAGCAGCCCGGAACTAGCGGGAGGGGCAGATACGCAGTATTTT	CASSPELAGGADTQYF	TRBV5-1	TRBJ2-3	-	TRBD2
TGTGCCATCAGTGAGTCGACCGGCAAGTATGGCTACACCTTC	CAISESTGKYGYTF	TRBV10-3	TRBJ1-2	few	-
TGTGCCAGCAGTTTCATGGGGGGACGGGACGGGCAGTACTTC	CASSFMGGRDGQYF	TRBV12-3/TRBV12-4	TRBJ2-7	many	-
TGCAGCGTTGATATACGGGAGCTGGGTGCAGATACGCAGTATTTT	CSVDIRELGADTQYF	TRBV29-1	TRBJ2-3	many	-
TGTGCCAGCTACCCTCACCGGGCCGGTGAGCAGTTCTTC	CASYPHRAGEQFF	TRBV6-1	TRBJ2-1	few	-
TGTGCCAGCAGTAAGGAGGGGAGAGGCTACACCTTC	CASSKEGRGYTF	TRBV6-1	TRBJ1-2	many	-
TGCAGCGTTGAACAGCCAAACGGCTACGAGCAGTACTTC	CSVEQPNGYEQYF	TRBV29-1	TRBJ2-7	-	-
TGTGCCAGCGGATTTCGCCGGGGGTCGAACACCGGGGAGCTGTTTTTT	CASGFRRGSNTGELFF	TRBV12-3/TRBV12-4	TRBJ2-2	-	-
TGTGCCAGCAGTTCCCGGGGACAGGGCCGAGACACCGGGGAGCTGTTTTTT	CASSSRGQGRDTGELFF	TRBV6-5	TRBJ2-2	many	TRBD1
TGTGCCAGCAGCAAAGGGGGGGAGGGGACTGAGCAGTTCTTC	CASSKGGEGTEQFF	TRBV21-1	TRBJ2-1	-	-
TGTGCCAGCAGTTTCGGAGCCGCCGGGGAGCTGTTTTTT	CASSFGAAGELFF	TRBV6-6	TRBJ2-2	few	-
TGTGCCAGCAGAACCGAGCCGGGACACCCGAACACTGAAGCTTTCTTT	CASRTEPGHPNTEAFF	TRBV27	TRBJ1-1	few	-
TGTGCCAGCAGCTTCAGGGGGAGCGGGGGCACAGATACGCAGTATTTT	CASSFRGSGGTDTQYF	TRBV11-2	TRBJ2-3	few	-